Listed here is a single T cell receptor beta chain. The CDR3 sequence is 13 residues long. J gave up 8 bases and V 7 bases, and 7 bases lay outside the gene matches. Germline V lookup: CDR1 SGHAT, CDR2 FQDESV (reference sequence). TCRdb reprocessed the RT-PCR reads with MiXCR, giving one entry per CDR3 protein. The sample carries about 5,500 distinct CDR3 sequences, 86% recorded once. This sample was taken from a study of yellow fever vaccine responses in identical twins. The sequenced sample was T cells from blood (PBMCs), unsorted or a sorted subset (not recorded which), obtained before or after yellow fever vaccination (not recorded which). The source is a woman under 30 who received the yellow fever vaccine. The chain is built from TRBV11-1 and TRBJ2-1; 8 bases map to TRBD1. The CDR3 loop is CASKGAGGDEQFF. The CDR3 DNA is TGTGCCAGCAAAGGGGCAGGGGGCGATGAGCAGTTCTTC.